A single sample gave rise to the 4 T cell receptor beta chains below, sequenced in a study of T-cell memory formation after mild COVID-19. TCRdb fed the 5' RACE reads into MiXCR, producing one record per CDR3 protein. The table has about 200,000 distinct CDR3 sequences, about a sixth seen once. The specimen sequenced was PBMCs or a T cell subset sorted from them (not recorded which). The receptor source for this set is an adult woman who had mild COVID-19 (a few samples of this study predate the infection). Cell type and time point are not known.

This clonotype was recorded a few times. The chain has TRBV7-2 and TRBJ2-2; D might be TRBD2 (7 bases). Trimming left V 3 bases short and J 6 bases short, with 17 bases between. CDR1 and CDR2 from the germline V gene are SGHTA and FQGNSA. This CDR3 contains 16 residues. The CDR3: CASSFRLGGLAGELFF. CDR3 nucleotides: TGTGCCAGCAGCTTCCGGTTGGGGGGGCTGGCCGGGGAGCTGTTTTTT.

V gene TRBV5-6 combines with J gene TRBJ2-5; D gene ambiguous. V lost 3 bases and J lost 5, with 11 bases in between. CDR1 SGHDT and CDR2 YYEEEE come from the germline V gene. This CDR3 region has 13 residues. This chain's CDR3 is CASSSLWVETQYF. The CDR3 coding sequence is TGTGCCAGCAGCTCCCTTTGGGTGGAGACCCAGTACTTC.

This clonotype has a handful of counts. This sequence joins TRBV12-3 or TRBV12-4 and TRBJ1-2; D may be TRBD1 (6 bases). V lost 6 bases and J lost 5, with 16 bases in between. The CDR3 sequence is 14 residues long. The CDR3 here is CASRSGGGEYGYTF. In nucleotides, the CDR3 is TGTGCCAGCAGATCCGGAGGGGGTGAATATGGCTACACCTTC.

A few counts support this clonotype. The chain couples TRBV20-1 to TRBJ2-7, with no clear D. V lost 6 bases and J 1 base, leaving 19 bases between the germline ends. This CDR3 has 15 residues. Germline values: CDR1 DFQATT, CDR2 SNEGSKA (reference sequence). The CDR3 here is CSAHAGSSGSYEQYF. CDR3 coding DNA: TGCAGTGCCCACGCCGGGTCTTCCGGATCCTACGAGCAGTACTTC.